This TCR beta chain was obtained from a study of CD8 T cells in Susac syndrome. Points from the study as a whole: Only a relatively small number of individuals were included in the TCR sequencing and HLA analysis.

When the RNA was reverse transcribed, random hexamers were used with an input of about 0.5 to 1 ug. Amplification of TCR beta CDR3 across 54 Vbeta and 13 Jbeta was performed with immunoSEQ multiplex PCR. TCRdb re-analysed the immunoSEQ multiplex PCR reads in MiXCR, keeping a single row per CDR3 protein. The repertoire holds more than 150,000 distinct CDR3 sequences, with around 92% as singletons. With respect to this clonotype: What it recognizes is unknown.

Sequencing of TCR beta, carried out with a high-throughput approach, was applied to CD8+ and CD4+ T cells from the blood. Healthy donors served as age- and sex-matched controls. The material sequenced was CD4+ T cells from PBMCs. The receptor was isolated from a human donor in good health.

CDR3 sequence: CASSAARGFWDTQYF. The CDR3 DNA is TGCGCCAGCAGCGCAGCCCGAGGGTTTTGGGATACGCAGTATTTT. V usage is TRBV5-1 and J usage is TRBJ2-3; a possible D gene is TRBD2 (5 bases). Germline CDR1 reads SGHRS; CDR2 reads YFSETQ. V lost 4 bases and J lost 6, with 18 bases in between. The CDR3 length is 15 residues.